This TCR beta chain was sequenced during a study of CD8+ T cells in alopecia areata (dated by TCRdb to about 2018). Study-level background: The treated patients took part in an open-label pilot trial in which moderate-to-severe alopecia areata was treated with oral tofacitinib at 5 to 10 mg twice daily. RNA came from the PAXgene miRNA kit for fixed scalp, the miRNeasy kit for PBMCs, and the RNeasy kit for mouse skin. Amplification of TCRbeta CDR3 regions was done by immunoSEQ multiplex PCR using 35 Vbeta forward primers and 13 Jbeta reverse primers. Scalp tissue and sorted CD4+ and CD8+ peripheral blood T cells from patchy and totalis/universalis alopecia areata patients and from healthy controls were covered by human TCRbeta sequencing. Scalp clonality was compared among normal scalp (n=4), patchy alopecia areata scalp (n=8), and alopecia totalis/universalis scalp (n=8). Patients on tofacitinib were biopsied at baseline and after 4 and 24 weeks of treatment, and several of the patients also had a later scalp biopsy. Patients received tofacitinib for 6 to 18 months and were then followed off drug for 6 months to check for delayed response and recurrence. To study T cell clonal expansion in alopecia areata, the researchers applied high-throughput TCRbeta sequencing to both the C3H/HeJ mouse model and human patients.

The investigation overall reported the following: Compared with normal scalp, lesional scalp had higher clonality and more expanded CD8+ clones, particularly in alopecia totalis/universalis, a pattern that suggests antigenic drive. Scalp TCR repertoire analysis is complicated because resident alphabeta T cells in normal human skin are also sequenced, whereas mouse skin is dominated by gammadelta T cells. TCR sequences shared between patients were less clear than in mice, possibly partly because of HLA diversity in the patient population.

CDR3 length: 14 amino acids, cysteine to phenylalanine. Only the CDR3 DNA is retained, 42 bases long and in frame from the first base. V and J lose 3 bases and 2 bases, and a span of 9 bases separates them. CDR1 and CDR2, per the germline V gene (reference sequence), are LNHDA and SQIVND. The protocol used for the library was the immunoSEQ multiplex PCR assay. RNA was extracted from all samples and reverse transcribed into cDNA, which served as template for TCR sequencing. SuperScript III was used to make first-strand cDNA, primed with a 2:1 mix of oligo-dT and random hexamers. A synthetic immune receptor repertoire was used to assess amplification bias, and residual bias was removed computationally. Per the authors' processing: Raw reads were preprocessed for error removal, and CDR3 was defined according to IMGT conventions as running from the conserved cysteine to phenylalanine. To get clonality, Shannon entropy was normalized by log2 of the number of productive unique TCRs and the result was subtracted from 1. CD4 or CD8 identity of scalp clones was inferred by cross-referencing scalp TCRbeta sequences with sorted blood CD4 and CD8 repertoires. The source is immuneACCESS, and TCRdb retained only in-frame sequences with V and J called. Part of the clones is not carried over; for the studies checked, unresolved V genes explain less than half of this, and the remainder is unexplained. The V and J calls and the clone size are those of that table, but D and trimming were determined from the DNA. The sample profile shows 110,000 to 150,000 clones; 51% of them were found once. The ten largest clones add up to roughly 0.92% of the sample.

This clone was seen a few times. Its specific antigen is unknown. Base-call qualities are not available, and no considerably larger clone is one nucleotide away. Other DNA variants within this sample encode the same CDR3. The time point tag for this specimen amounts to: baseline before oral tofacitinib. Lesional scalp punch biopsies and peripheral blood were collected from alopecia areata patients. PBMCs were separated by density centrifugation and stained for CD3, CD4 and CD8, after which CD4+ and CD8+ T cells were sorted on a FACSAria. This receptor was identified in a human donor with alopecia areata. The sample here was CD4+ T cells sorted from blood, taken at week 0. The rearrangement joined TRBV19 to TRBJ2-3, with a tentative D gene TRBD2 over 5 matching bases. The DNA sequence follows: TGTGCCAGTAGTATTGCTAGCTCCACAGATACGCAGTATTTT. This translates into CASSIASSTDTQYF.